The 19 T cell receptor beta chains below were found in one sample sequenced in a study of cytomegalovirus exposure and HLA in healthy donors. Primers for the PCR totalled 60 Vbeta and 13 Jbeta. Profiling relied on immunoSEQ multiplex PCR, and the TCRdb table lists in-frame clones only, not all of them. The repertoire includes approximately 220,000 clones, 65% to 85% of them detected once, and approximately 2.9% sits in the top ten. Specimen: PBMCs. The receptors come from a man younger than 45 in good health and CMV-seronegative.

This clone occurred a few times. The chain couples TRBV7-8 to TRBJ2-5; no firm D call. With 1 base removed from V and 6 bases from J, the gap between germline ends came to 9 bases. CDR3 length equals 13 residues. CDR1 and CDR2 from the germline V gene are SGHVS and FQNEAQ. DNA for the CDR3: TGTGCCAGCAGCTTAGGTAGCATCAAGACCCAGTACTTC. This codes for CASSLGSIKTQYF.

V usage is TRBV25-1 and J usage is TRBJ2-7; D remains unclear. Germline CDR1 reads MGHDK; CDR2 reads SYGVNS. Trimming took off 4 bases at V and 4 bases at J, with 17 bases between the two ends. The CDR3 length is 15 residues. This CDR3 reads CASSGHIKPPYEQYF. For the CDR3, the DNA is TGTGCCAGCAGTGGACACATTAAACCGCCGTACGAGCAGTACTTC.

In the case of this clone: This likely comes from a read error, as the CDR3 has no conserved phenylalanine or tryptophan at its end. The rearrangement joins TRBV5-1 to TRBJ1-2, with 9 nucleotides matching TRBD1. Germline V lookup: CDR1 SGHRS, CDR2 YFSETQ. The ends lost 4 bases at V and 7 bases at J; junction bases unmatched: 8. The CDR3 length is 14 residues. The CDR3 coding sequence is TGCGCCAGCAGCCAACCGGGACAGGGTTTTGGCTACACCCTC. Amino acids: CASSQPGQGFGYTL.

The CDR3 loop reads CASSRTMGKNIQYF. The CDR3 DNA is TGTGCCAGCAGCCGTACTATGGGCAAAAACATTCAGTACTTC. This rearrangement joins TRBV28 to TRBJ2-4, with D unclear. Trimming removed 6 bases from V and 3 bases from J, with 12 bases in between. Germline V gene sequence: CDR1 MDHEN, CDR2 SYDVKM. The CDR3 contains 14 residues.

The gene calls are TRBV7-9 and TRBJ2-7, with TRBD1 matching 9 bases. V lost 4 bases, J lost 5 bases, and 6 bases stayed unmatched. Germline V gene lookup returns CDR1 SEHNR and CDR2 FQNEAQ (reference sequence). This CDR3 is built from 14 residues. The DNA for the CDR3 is TGTGCCAGCAGCTCCGACAGGGGGTTTGACGAGCAGTACTTC. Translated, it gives CASSSDRGFDEQYF.

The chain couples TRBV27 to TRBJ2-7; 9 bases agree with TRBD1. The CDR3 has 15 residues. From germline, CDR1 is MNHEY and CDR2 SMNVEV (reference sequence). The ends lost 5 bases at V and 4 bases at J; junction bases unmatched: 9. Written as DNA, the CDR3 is TGTGCCAGCAGTGCGCACCGGGACAGGGCTTACGAGCAGTACTTC. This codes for CASSAHRDRAYEQYF.

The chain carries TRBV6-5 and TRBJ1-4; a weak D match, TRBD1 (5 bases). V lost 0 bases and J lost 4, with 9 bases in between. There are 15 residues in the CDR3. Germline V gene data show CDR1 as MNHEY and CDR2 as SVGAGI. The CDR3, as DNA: TGTGCCAGCAGTTACTCCGGGGGGGGTAATGAAAAACTGTTTTTT. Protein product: CASSYSGGGNEKLFF.

CDR3 DNA: TGTGCCAGCAGCCTACCGGGGGGAGCCCAGCATTTT. Translation: CASSLPGGAQHF. This sequence joins TRBV6-6 and TRBJ1-5; D is perhaps TRBD1 (5 bases). The V and J ends lost 6 bases and 11 bases respectively, with 14 bases between them. The CDR3 runs 12 residues. Germline-derived CDR1 and CDR2 are MNHNY and SVGAGI (reference sequence).

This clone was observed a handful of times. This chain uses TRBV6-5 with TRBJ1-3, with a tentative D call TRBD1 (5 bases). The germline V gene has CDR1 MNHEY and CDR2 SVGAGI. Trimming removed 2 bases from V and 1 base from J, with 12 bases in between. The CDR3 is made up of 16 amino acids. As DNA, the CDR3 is TGTGCCAGCAGTTACCGGGGGGATTTTTCTGGAAACACCATATATTTT. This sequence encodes CASSYRGDFSGNTIYF.

CDR3 DNA sequence: TGTGCCAGCAGGGGGACCGGGACAGGCTTCTATGGCTACACCTTC. It codes for CASRGTGTGFYGYTF. This sequence joins TRBV28 and TRBJ1-2, with TRBD1 matching over 8 bases. Trimming removed 6 bases from V and 4 bases from J; junction bases left unmatched: 10. Germline loops: CDR1 MDHEN, CDR2 SYDVKM. This CDR3 has 15 amino acids.

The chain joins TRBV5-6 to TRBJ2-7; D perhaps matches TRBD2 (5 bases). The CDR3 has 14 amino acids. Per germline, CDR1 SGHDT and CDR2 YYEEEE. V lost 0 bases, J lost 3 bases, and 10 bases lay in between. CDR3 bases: TGTGCCAGCAGCTTGGAGCGAGCGGACTACGAGCAGTACTTC. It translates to CASSLERADYEQYF.

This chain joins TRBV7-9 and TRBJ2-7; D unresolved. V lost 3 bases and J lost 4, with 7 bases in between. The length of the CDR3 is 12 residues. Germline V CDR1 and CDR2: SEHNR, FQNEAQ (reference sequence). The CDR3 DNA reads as TGTGCCAGCAGCTTCTCTGTTTACGAGCAGTACTTC. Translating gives CASSFSVYEQYF.

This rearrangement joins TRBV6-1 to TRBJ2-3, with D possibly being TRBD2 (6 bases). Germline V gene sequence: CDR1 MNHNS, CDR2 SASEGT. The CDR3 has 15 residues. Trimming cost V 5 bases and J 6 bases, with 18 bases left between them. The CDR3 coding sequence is TGTGCCAGCAGTCCGCCAGCGGGTGGAGAGGATACGCAGTATTTT. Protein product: CASSPPAGGEDTQYF.

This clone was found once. For the CDR3, the DNA is TGCGCCAGCAGCTCCGATGGCGGGGGGCTGGCTTTCTTT. It codes for CASSSDGGGLAFF. The chain is built from TRBV5-1 and TRBJ1-1; D perhaps matches TRBD1 (6 bases). CDR1 and CDR2 from the germline V gene are SGHRS and YFSETQ. V was pared by 3 bases and J by 11 bases, with 17 bases between. This CDR3 has 13 residues.

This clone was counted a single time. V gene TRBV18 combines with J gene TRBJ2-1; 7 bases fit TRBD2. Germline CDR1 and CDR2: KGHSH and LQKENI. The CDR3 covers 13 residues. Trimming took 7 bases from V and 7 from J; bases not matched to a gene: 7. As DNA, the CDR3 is TGTGCCAGCTTCCCGGGGGGAGTTAATGAGCAGTTCTTC. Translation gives CASFPGGVNEQFF.

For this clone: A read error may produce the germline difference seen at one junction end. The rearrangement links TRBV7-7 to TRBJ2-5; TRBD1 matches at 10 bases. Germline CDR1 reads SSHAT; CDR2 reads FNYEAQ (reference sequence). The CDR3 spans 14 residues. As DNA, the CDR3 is TGTGCTAGCAGCTCGGACAGGGGGCAAGAGACCCAGTACTTC. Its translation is CASSSDRGQETQYF.

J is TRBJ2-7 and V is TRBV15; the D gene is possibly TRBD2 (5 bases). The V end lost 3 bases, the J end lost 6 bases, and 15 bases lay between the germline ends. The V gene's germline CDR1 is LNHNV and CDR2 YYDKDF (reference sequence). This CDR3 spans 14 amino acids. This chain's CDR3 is CATSRKMAGSEQYF. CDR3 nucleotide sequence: TGTGCCACCAGCAGGAAGATGGCGGGCTCCGAGCAGTACTTC.

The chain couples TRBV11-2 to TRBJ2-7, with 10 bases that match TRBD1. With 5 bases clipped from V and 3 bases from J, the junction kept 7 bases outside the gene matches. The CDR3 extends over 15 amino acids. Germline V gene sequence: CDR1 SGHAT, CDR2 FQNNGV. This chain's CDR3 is CASSPADRGIYEQYF. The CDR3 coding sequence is TGTGCCAGCAGCCCCGCGGACAGGGGGATCTACGAGCAGTACTTC.

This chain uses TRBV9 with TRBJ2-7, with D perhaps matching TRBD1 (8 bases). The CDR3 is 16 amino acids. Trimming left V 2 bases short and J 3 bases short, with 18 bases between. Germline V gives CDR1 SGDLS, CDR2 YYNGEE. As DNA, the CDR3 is TGTGCCAGCAGCGTCGGGGGGCAGGGGGCCGTCTACGAGCAGTACTTC. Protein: CASSVGGQGAVYEQYF.